Listed below are T cell receptor beta chains from one sample, sequenced in a study of blood T cell repertoires in COVID-19. The repertoire was sequenced with immunoSEQ multiplex PCR; TCRdb's copy has only in-frame clones and lacks some. The repertoire holds 250,000 to 300,000 clones, with approximately 91% as singletons. Sequenced material: PBMCs or T cells enriched from blood (not recorded which). The receptors originated from a woman aged 40 to 50 with acute COVID-19. Both conserved end residues are part of each CDR3. The D gene is left open where the match is weak. Size values are once, few and many counts, or a class for expanded clones, and some rows have none.

j_gene,abundance,v_gene,d_gene,CDR3nt,CDR3aa
TRBJ1-2,-,TRBV12-3/TRBV12-4,-,TGTGCCAGCAGTTTCGGAGGGGTCGGAGGCTACACCTTC,CASSFGGVGGYTF
TRBJ2-5,-,TRBV11-2,-,TGTGCCAGCAGCTCCCGGGACTTCCAAGAGACCCAGTACTTC,CASSSRDFQETQYF
TRBJ1-6,-,TRBV18,TRBD1,TGTGCCAGCTCGCGGGACAGGTTTAATTCACCCCTCCACTTT,CASSRDRFNSPLHF
TRBJ1-2,few,TRBV6-2/TRBV6-3,-,TGTGCCAGCAGTTACCCCGACAGGAACTATGGCTACACCTTC,CASSYPDRNYGYTF
TRBJ1-3,-,TRBV7-6,-,TGTGCCAGCAGCCGCCTTGCAGGGGCTGGAAACACCATATATTTT,CASSRLAGAGNTIYF
TRBJ2-3,-,TRBV7-8,TRBD2,TGTGCCAGCAGCTTAGTCGGGGGGGCAGATACGCAGTATTTT,CASSLVGGADTQYF
TRBJ2-1,-,TRBV18,-,TGTGCCAGCTCACGGAGCGTGGTTGATGAGCAGTTCTTC,CASSRSVVDEQFF
TRBJ2-2,-,TRBV19,TRBD2,TGTGCCAGTAGTCCTGGTAGCGGGAGCCCCCGGACCGGGGAGCTGTTTTTT,CASSPGSGSPRTGELFF
TRBJ1-1,-,TRBV7-9,-,TGTGCCAGCAGCTTCGGACAGCAGAACACTGAAGCTTTCTTT,CASSFGQQNTEAFF
TRBJ2-1,-,TRBV6-5,TRBD2,TGTGCCAGCAGGGGGAACTACACTAGCGCCAATGAGCAGTTCTTC,CASRGNYTSANEQFF
TRBJ1-1,-,TRBV28,-,TGTGCCAGCAGTTTACAGGGGCCGAACACTGAAGCTTTCTTT,CASSLQGPNTEAFF
TRBJ1-3,-,TRBV7-9,TRBD1,TGTGCCAGCAGCTTTAATGTCTACAGGGGTTCAGGAAACACCATATATTTT,CASSFNVYRGSGNTIYF
TRBJ1-5,-,TRBV6-6,-,TGTGCCAGCAGTTCGGCCCGAGGGGGAGTCTATCAGCCCCAGCATTTT,CASSSARGGVYQPQHF
TRBJ1-1,-,TRBV9,-,TGTGCCAGCAGCGTAGACGACAGGAGGAACACTGAAGCTTTCTTT,CASSVDDRRNTEAFF
TRBJ2-1,few,TRBV25-1,TRBD2,TGTGCCAGCAGTGAGGGGGGTGGGACTAGCAGGGATGAGCAGTTCTTC,CASSEGGGTSRDEQFF
TRBJ1-1,-,TRBV27,TRBD1,TGTGCCAGCAGACTGGGACAGGGGTACACTGAAGCTTTCTTT,CASRLGQGYTEAFF
TRBJ1-2,few,TRBV30,-,TGTGCCTGGACGGCGGGGAGGGGTGCTACTACCTTC,CAWTAGRGATTF
TRBJ1-2,-,TRBV5-6,-,TGTGCCAGCAGCATACAGGGATCTCCTTATGGCTACACCTTC,CASSIQGSPYGYTF
TRBJ2-3,-,TRBV24-1,TRBD2,TGTGCCACCAGTGGATATAGCGGGAGGGCCGTAGATACGCAGTATTTT,CATSGYSGRAVDTQYF
TRBJ2-1,-,TRBV7-7,TRBD2,TGTGCTAGCAGCCCCGCTAGCGGAACCTACAATGAGCAGTTCTTC,CASSPASGTYNEQFF
TRBJ2-5,-,TRBV7-2,-,TGTGCCAGCAGCTCGCCAAGAGGGGGTCGGGAGACCCAGTACTTC,CASSSPRGGRETQYF
TRBJ1-5,-,TRBV19,TRBD1,TGTGCCAGTAGTATAGCCCGGCGAGTAGGGGGCACTCAGCCCCAGCATTTT,CASSIARRVGGTQPQHF
TRBJ2-7,once,TRBV6-5,-,TGTGCCGCCGCGGGGTCCTCGGGCCTCGAGCAGTACTTC,CAAAGSSGLEQYF
TRBJ1-1,few,TRBV28,-,TGTGCCAGCAGTTTATCAGAGGGCTCGGCTACTGAAGCTTTCTTT,CASSLSEGSATEAFF
TRBJ1-1,-,TRBV29-1,TRBD1,TGCAGCGGCCAGACAGGGCCTGAAGCTTTCTTT,CSGQTGPEAFF
TRBJ1-2,-,TRBV3-1/TRBV3-2,TRBD1,TGTGCCAGCAGCCAAGATCTGCGACAGGGGAACTATGGCTACACCTTC,CASSQDLRQGNYGYTF
TRBJ1-6,once,TRBV6-5,TRBD1,TGTGCCAGCAGCCTGAGACAGGGAAATTCACCCCTCCACTTT,CASSLRQGNSPLHF
TRBJ1-2,few,TRBV3-1/TRBV3-2,-,TGTGCCAGCAGCCAGGGCAGGACGGGGGTTTATGGCTACACCTTC,CASSQGRTGVYGYTF
TRBJ2-7,-,TRBV7-2,TRBD2,TGTGCCAGCAGCCCCCGGGGACTAGCGGGAGTCTACGAGCAGTACTTC,CASSPRGLAGVYEQYF
TRBJ2-7,-,TRBV28,TRBD1,TGTGCCAGCAGTTTAGGGGACAGGGGCTACGAGCAGTACTTC,CASSLGDRGYEQYF
TRBJ2-1,once,TRBV18,TRBD2,TGTGCCAGCTCACCTTTTTCCCCGGGACTAGCGGGAGACGAGCAGTTCTTC,CASSPFSPGLAGDEQFF
TRBJ1-3,few,TRBV18,TRBD1,TGTGCCAGCTCCCCACAGGGGTCGACTGGAAACACCATATATTTT,CASSPQGSTGNTIYF
TRBJ2-3,-,TRBV19,TRBD1,TGTGCCAGTAGTATAGATTTGGGGACAGCAAGCACAGATACGCAGTATTTT,CASSIDLGTASTDTQYF
TRBJ1-3,-,TRBV2,-,TGTGCCAGCAGTAACGGGGGAGGGGCCTTCTCTGGAAACACCATATATTTT,CASSNGGGAFSGNTIYF
TRBJ1-1,-,TRBV16,-,TGTGCCAGCAGCCAACCTACGGTGAACACTGAAGCTTTCTTT,CASSQPTVNTEAFF
TRBJ2-1,-,TRBV6-4,TRBD2,TGTGCCAGCAGTGAGGGACTAGCGGATTACAATGAGCAGTTCTTC,CASSEGLADYNEQFF
TRBJ1-6,-,TRBV11-3,-,TGTGCCAGCAGCTTAGACGATCGCGGCAGTAGTAGGTATCGTTCACCCCTCCACTTT,CASSLDDRGSSRYRSPLHF
TRBJ1-3,-,TRBV19,-,TGTGCCAGTAGTATAACAGCCTCTGGAAACACCATATATTTT,CASSITASGNTIYF
TRBJ1-1,-,TRBV3-1/TRBV3-2,-,TGTGCCAGCAGCCAAGGGCAGTTGAACACTGAAGCTTTCTTT,CASSQGQLNTEAFF